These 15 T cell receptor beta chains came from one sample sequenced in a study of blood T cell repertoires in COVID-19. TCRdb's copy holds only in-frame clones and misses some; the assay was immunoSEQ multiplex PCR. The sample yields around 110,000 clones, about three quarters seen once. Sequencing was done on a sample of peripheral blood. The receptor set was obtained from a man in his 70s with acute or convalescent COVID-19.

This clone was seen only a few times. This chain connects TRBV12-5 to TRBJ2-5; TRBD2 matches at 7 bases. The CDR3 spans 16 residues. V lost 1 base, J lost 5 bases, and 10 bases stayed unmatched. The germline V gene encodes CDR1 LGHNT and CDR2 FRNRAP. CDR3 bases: TGTGCTAGTGGTTTGGGGGTACGGGAGGAGGTGGAGACCCAGTACTTC. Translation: CASGLGVREEVETQYF.

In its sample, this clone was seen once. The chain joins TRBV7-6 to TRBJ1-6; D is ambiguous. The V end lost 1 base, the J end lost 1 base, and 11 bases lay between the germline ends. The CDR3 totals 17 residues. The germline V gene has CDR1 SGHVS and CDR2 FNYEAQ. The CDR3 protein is CASSLGSSGSYNSPLHF. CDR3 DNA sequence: TGTGCCAGCAGCTTAGGTTCGTCAGGATCCTATAATTCACCCCTCCACTTT. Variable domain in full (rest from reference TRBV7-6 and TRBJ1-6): GAGVSQSPRYKVTKRGQDVALRCDPISGHVSLYWYRQALGQGPEFLTYFNYEAQQDKSGLPNDRFSAERPEGSISTLTIQRTEQRDSAMYRCASSLGSSGSYNSPLHFGNGTRLTVT.

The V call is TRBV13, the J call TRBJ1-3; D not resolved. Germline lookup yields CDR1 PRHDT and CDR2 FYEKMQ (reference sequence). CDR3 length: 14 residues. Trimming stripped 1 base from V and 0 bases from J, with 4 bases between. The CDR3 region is CASSLAVSGNTIYF. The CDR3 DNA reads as TGTGCCAGCAGCTTAGCAGTCTCTGGAAACACCATATATTTT.

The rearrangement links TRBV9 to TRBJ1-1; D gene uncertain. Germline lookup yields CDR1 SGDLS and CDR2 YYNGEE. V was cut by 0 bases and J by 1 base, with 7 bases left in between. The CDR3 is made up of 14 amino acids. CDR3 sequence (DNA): TGTGCCAGCAGCGTAGGACACCCGAACACTGAAGCTTTCTTT. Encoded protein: CASSVGHPNTEAFF.

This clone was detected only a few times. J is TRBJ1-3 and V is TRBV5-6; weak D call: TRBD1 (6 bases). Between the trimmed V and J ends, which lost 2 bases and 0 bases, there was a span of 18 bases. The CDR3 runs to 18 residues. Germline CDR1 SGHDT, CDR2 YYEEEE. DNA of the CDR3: TGTGCCAGCAGCTTCCAGGGAGGGGGGGGACTCTCTGGAAACACCATATATTTT. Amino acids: CASSFQGGGGLSGNTIYF.

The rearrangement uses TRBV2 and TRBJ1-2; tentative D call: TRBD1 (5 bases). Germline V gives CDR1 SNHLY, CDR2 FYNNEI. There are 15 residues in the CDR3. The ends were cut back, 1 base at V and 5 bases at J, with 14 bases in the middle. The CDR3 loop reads CASSEVFRVGYGYTF. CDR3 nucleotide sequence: TGTGCCAGCAGTGAAGTGTTCAGGGTCGGGTATGGCTACACCTTC.

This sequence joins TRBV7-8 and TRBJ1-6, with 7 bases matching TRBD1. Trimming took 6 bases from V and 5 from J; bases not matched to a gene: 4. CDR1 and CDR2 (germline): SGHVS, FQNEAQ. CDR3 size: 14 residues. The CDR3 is CASRPGQNNSPLHF. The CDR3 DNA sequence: TGTGCCAGCAGGCCGGGACAGAATAATTCACCCCTCCACTTT.

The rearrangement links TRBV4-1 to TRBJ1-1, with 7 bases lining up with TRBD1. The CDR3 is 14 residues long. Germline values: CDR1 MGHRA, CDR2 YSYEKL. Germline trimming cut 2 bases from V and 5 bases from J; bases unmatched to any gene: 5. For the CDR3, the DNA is TGCGCCAGCAGCCAACCCACAGGGGTAACTGAAGCTTTCTTT. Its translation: CASSQPTGVTEAFF.

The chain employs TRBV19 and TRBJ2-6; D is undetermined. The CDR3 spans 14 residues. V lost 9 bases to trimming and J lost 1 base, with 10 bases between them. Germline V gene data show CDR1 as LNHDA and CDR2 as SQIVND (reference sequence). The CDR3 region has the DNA TGTGCCAGCCTAACGGAGTCTGGGGCCAACGTCCTGACTTTC. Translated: CASLTESGANVLTF.

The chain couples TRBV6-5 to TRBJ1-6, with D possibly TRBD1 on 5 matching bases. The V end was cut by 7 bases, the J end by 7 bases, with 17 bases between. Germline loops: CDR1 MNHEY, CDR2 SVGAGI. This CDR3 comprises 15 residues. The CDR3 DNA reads TGTGCCAGCATCCCGAGCCAGGGCAACAATTCACCCCTCCACTTT. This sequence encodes CASIPSQGNNSPLHF.

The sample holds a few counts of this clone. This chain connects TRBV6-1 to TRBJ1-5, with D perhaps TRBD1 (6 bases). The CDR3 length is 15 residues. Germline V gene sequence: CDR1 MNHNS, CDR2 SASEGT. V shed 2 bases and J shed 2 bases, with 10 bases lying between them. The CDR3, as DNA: TGTGCCAGCAGTGAACCTTCAGGGGGCAATCAGCCCCAGCATTTT. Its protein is CASSEPSGGNQPQHF.

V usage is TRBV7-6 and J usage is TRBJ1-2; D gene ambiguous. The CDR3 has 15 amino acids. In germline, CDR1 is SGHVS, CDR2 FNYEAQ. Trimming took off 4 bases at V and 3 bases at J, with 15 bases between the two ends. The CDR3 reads CASSSGSSQHYGYTF. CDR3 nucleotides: TGTGCCAGCAGCTCCGGGTCTTCCCAGCACTATGGCTACACCTTC.

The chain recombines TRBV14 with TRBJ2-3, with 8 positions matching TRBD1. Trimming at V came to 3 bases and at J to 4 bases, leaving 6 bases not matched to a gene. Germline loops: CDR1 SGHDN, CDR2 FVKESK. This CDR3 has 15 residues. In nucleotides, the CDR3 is TGTGCCAGCAGCCATAGCAGGGGGCTAGCAGATACGCAGTATTTT. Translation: CASSHSRGLADTQYF.

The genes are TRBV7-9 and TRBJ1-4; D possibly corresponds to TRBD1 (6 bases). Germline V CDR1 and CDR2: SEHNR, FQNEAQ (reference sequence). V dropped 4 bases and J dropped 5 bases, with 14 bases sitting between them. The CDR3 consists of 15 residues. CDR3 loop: CASSSIQGYNEKLFF. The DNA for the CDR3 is TGTGCCAGCAGCTCAATACAGGGTTACAATGAAAAACTGTTTTTT.

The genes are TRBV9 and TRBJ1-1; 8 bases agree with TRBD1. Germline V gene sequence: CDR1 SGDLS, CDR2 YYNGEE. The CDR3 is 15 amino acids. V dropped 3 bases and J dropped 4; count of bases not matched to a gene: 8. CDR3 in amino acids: CASSGQGAPGTEAFF. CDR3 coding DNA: TGTGCCAGCAGCGGCCAGGGGGCGCCGGGCACTGAAGCTTTCTTT.